This TCR beta chain was documented in a study of TIL therapy for anti-PD-1-resistant metastatic lung cancer. Study details: Most patients had lung adenocarcinoma.

Stated time point: pre-treatment sample, taken before nivolumab and TIL therapy. Pleural nodules or supraclavicular lymph nodes made up most of the excised metastases sampled. This clone was detected only a few times. What it recognizes is unknown. Within the sample, other DNA sequences also encode this same CDR3. Regarding the study as a whole: Many TIL product clones were absent from baseline tumor, suggesting clonal contraction.

The libraries were made with immunoSEQ v3. Survey-level samples got approximately 2.1 million read pairs; deep-level samples got roughly 5-6.5 million. The method was immunoSEQ multiplex PCR; TCRdb's version includes in-frame clones alone and lacks a portion of them. The sample has 95,000 or so clones; roughly 65% are singletons. This specimen was tumor tissue, taken at baseline. The TCR comes from a person aged 25 to 80 with non-small cell lung cancer.

The DNA for the CDR3 is TGTGCCTGGAGTCGACAGTCCAATCAGCCCCAGCATTTT. It codes for CAWSRQSNQPQHF. The genes are TRBV30 and TRBJ1-5; TRBD1 might be the D (5 bases). Germline CDR1 GTSNPN, CDR2 SVGIG (reference sequence). The CDR3 totals 13 residues. V was shortened by 2 bases and J by 3 bases, with 8 bases between the two germline ends.